This note documents a single TCR beta chain sequence. PCR primers comprised 60 Vbeta and 13 Jbeta primers. The data were produced by immunoSEQ multiplex PCR, yet TCRdb's version contains in-frame clones alone and is incomplete. The sample lists 110,000 to 150,000 clones; around three quarters were seen once. CDR1 is MNHEY, CDR2 SMNVEV, per germline (reference sequence). The CDR3 has 17 residues. The V gene end was trimmed by 2 bases and the J gene end by 4 bases; junction bases not matched to a gene: 11. This entry belongs to a study of cytomegalovirus exposure and HLA in healthy donors. The receptor's source is a woman in her sixties in good health and CMV-seropositive. Sequencing was done on a sample of PBMCs. V gene TRBV27 combines with J gene TRBJ2-7, with 10 bases lining up with TRBD1. In DNA, the CDR3 is TGTGCCAGCAGTTTACCCGGACAGGGGGGAAGTTCGTACGAGCAGTACTTC. This gives the protein CASSLPGQGGSSYEQYF.